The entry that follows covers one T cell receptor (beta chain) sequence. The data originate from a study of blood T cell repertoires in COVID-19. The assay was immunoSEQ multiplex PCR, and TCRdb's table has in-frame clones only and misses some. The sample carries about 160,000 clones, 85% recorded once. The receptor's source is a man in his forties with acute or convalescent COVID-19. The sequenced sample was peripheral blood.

CDR3 sequence: CASSIGYRFSGEQYF. The CDR3 DNA is TGTGCCAGTAGTATTGGTTATAGGTTCTCGGGCGAGCAGTACTTC. V is TRBV19 and J is TRBJ2-7; D is unresolved. The CDR3 has 15 residues. Trimming cost V 3 bases and J 6 bases, with 18 bases left between them. Germline CDR1 reads LNHDA; CDR2 reads SQIVND (reference sequence).